The 21 T cell receptor beta chains below were found in one sample sequenced in a study of patients and donors after allogeneic stem cell transplantation. TCRdb recomputed calls from the RT-PCR reads with MiXCR, one row per CDR3 protein. This table has some 160,000 distinct CDR3 sequences, roughly 24% appearing once. The material sequenced was blood, either unsorted or a sorted T cell fraction (not recorded which). These receptors all come from a human donor who was either an allogeneic HSCT recipient or a stem cell or donor lymphocyte infusion donor (not recorded which). It is not recorded whose cells these are; they may come from a transplant donor.

This clonotype was seen a handful of times. V gene TRBV21-1 combines with J gene TRBJ1-1; TRBD1, the table's D call, lacks a check against the DNA. TRBV21-1 is reported as a pseudogene. CDR3 length: 10 amino acids. DNA for the CDR3: TGTGCCAGCAGTTCCCCTCAAGCTTTCTTT. Its protein is CASSSPQAFF.

The chain uses TRBV3-1 and TRBJ2-3, with TRBD1 matching over 8 bases. The germline gives CDR1 LGHDT, CDR2 YNNKEL (reference sequence). The V gene end was trimmed by 2 bases and the J gene end by 2 bases; junction bases not matched to a gene: 6. This CDR3 is 16 amino acids long. The CDR3 DNA reads TGTGCCAGCAGCCAAAAGACGGGACAGGACACAGATACGCAGTATTTT. This translates into CASSQKTGQDTDTQYF.

This clonotype was seen only a few times. The chain couples TRBV14 to TRBJ1-1, with a possible D match to TRBD1 (6 bases). Trimming removed 4 bases from V and 5 bases from J, with 17 bases in between. Germline V gene sequence: CDR1 SGHDN, CDR2 FVKESK. The CDR3 covers 15 residues. CDR3 loop: CASSPTGGASTEAFF. DNA of the CDR3: TGTGCCAGCAGCCCTACGGGGGGGGCGAGTACTGAAGCTTTCTTT.

This clonotype was observed a handful of times. The rearrangement uses TRBV29-1 and TRBJ2-7; no clear D. The germline V and J ends were trimmed by 7 bases and 2 bases, with 12 bases remaining between them. The CDR3 is made up of 12 amino acids. The germline gives CDR1 SQVTM, CDR2 ANQGSEA. CDR3 nucleotides: TGCAGCGGTCGGTCGTCCCCCTACGAGCAGTACTTC. Encoded protein: CSGRSSPYEQYF.

This chain uses TRBV3-1 with TRBJ2-7; no firm D call. CDR3 length: 13 residues. CDR1 is LGHDT and CDR2 is YNNKEL in the germline V gene (reference sequence). Trimming removed 3 bases from V and 2 bases from J, with 8 bases in between. DNA for the CDR3: TGTGCCAGCAGCCAGGCAGGAACCTACGAGCAGTACTTC. Its translation: CASSQAGTYEQYF.

This clonotype was seen at least ten times. The genes are TRBV20-1 and TRBJ1-2; D perhaps matches TRBD1 (5 bases). Germline CDR1 reads DFQATT; CDR2 reads SNEGSKA (reference sequence). This CDR3 is built from 14 residues. V was cut by 6 bases and J by 4 bases, with 18 bases left in between. The CDR3 region has the DNA TGCAGTGCGAAGAGTCCGGGACTTGGCTATGGCTACACCTTC. Its translation: CSAKSPGLGYGYTF.

This clonotype was detected a few times. The J gene is TRBJ1-2, the V gene TRBV7-2; perhaps TRBD1 as D (6 bases). Germline V lookup: CDR1 SGHTA, CDR2 FQGNSA. V gave up 0 bases and J gave up 4 bases, with 9 bases separating them. This CDR3 has 14 residues. CDR3 bases: TGTGCCAGCAGCTTAGCGAAGGGGGGCTATGGCTACACCTTC. Translated: CASSLAKGGYGYTF.

This clonotype has a handful of counts. CDR3: CASSGTNRDRGRGYTF. DNA for the CDR3: TGCGCCAGCAGCGGGACAAACCGGGACAGGGGTCGTGGCTACACCTTC. The genes are TRBV5-1 and TRBJ1-2; TRBD1 agrees at 10 bases. The CDR3 is 16 amino acids. Germline CDR1 reads SGHRS; CDR2 reads YFSETQ. V shed 4 bases, J shed 7 bases, and the junction held 13 bases outside the gene matches.

This clonotype has just a few counts. V gene TRBV5-1 combines with J gene TRBJ1-4; tentatively, D is TRBD1 (6 bases). CDR1 SGHRS and CDR2 YFSETQ come from the germline V gene. This CDR3 spans 13 amino acids. Trimming took off 6 bases at V and 7 bases at J, with 13 bases between the two ends. The CDR3 sequence: CASKPLGAEKLFF. The CDR3 coding sequence is TGCGCCAGCAAACCCTTGGGGGCTGAAAAACTGTTTTTT.

This clonotype was seen more than once but under ten times. The chain carries TRBV6-1 and TRBJ1-3; TRBD1 matches at 7 bases. Per germline, CDR1 MNHNS and CDR2 SASEGT. With 6 bases clipped from V and 4 bases from J, the junction kept 6 bases outside the gene matches. The CDR3 is 14 residues long. The DNA of the CDR3 is TGTGCCAGCAGGGTTACAGGGGACGGAAACACCATATATTTT. Translated: CASRVTGDGNTIYF.

Many counts were recorded for this clonotype. V and J are TRBV12-3 or TRBV12-4 and TRBJ1-2; 8 nucleotides match TRBD1. CDR3 length equals 14 residues. With 5 bases clipped from V and 4 bases from J, the junction kept 6 bases outside the gene matches. The CDR3 DNA reads TGTGCCAGCAGTCCCCGGACAGGGTCCTATGGCTACACCTTC. Translation: CASSPRTGSYGYTF.

In this sample, this clonotype turned up a few times. The CDR3 protein is CASSIGGLAGKTQYF. Here the CDR3 DNA reads TGTGCCAGCAGTATAGGCGGACTAGCGGGAAAGACCCAGTACTTC. J is TRBJ2-5 and V is TRBV6-5; 12 bases fit TRBD2. Trimming at V came to 5 bases and at J to 6 bases, leaving 7 bases not matched to a gene. Germline V gives CDR1 MNHEY, CDR2 SVGAGI. This CDR3 has 15 amino acids.

The rearrangement joins TRBV7-9 to TRBJ2-3; the match to TRBD2 covers 9 bases. There are 16 residues in the CDR3. Per germline, CDR1 SEHNR and CDR2 FQNEAQ (reference sequence). J lost 0 bases, V lost 3 bases, and 4 bases had no gene match. Here the CDR3 reads CASSFTSGPSTDTQYF. The CDR3 DNA reads as TGTGCCAGCAGCTTTACTAGCGGGCCCAGCACAGATACGCAGTATTTT.

The chain couples TRBV12-3 or TRBV12-4 to TRBJ1-4; weak D call: TRBD1 (5 bases). The CDR3 covers 16 residues. V gave up 6 bases and J gave up 3 bases, with 17 bases separating them. This chain's CDR3 is CASSKGTNAANEKLFF. Written as DNA, the CDR3 is TGTGCCAGCAGCAAGGGGACTAATGCAGCTAATGAAAAACTGTTTTTT.

The gene calls are TRBV29-1 and TRBJ2-5; 9 bases map to TRBD1. Trimming removed 6 bases from V and 4 bases from J; junction bases left unmatched: 6. The CDR3 consists of 13 residues. CDR1 and CDR2 from the germline V gene are SQVTM and ANQGSEA. CDR3 amino acids: CSVRLQGAETQYF. CDR3 DNA sequence: TGCAGCGTCCGTCTACAGGGGGCAGAGACCCAGTACTTC.

The V call is TRBV20-1, the J call TRBJ1-4; D is possibly TRBD1 (6 bases). V was cut by 2 bases and J by 7 bases, with 14 bases left in between. CDR1 and CDR2 (germline): DFQATT, SNEGSKA (reference sequence). The CDR3 runs to 14 residues. CDR3 amino acids: CSARSGGGGEKLFF. The CDR3 DNA is TGCAGTGCTAGAAGTGGCGGGGGCGGTGAAAAACTGTTTTTT.

The chain carries TRBV29-1 and TRBJ1-1; D call uncertain. The germline CDR1 and CDR2 sequences are SQVTM and ANQGSEA. The CDR3 is 12 residues long. The V end was cut by 7 bases, the J end by 0 bases, with 9 bases between. CDR3 in DNA: TGCAGCGCCCTAAAAATGAACACTGAAGCTTTCTTT. As protein: CSALKMNTEAFF.

The chain uses TRBV5-1 and TRBJ1-1; perhaps TRBD1 as D (5 bases). Between the trimmed V and J ends, which lost 1 base and 1 base, there was a span of 8 bases. Per germline, CDR1 SGHRS and CDR2 YFSETQ. There are 14 residues in the CDR3. The CDR3 DNA follows: TGCGCCAGCAGCTTGATAGGGGAGAACACTGAAGCTTTCTTT. Its protein is CASSLIGENTEAFF.

This clonotype came up a few times. The V call is TRBV5-5, the J call TRBJ1-1; no firm D call. The germline V and J ends were trimmed by 1 base and 10 bases, with 14 bases remaining between them. This CDR3 contains 13 residues. Germline CDR1 reads SGHKS; CDR2 reads YYEKEE (reference sequence). The CDR3: CASSLTGGRIAFF. The DNA for the CDR3 is TGTGCCAGCAGCTTGACGGGAGGACGAATAGCTTTCTTT.

The sample holds a few counts of this clonotype. The chain has TRBV20-1 and TRBJ2-7; 11 nucleotides agree with TRBD2. The ends lost 0 bases at V and 4 bases at J; junction bases unmatched: 8. The CDR3 totals 16 residues. Germline-derived CDR1 and CDR2 are DFQATT and SNEGSKA (reference sequence). CDR3 residues: CSARDLGGTSGYEQYF. The CDR3 DNA is TGCAGTGCTAGAGATCTAGGCGGGACTAGCGGATACGAGCAGTACTTC.

The chain employs TRBV6-2 or TRBV6-3 and TRBJ2-1, with 9 bases identical to TRBD2. The CDR3 is 15 residues long. V lost 6 bases to trimming and J lost 6 bases; unmatched junction nucleotides: 9. The V gene's germline CDR1 is MNHEY and CDR2 SVGEGT. In DNA, the CDR3 is TGTGCCAGCAGCCTCCCCAGCGGGGGGAGCAATGAGCAGTTCTTC. It encodes CASSLPSGGSNEQFF.